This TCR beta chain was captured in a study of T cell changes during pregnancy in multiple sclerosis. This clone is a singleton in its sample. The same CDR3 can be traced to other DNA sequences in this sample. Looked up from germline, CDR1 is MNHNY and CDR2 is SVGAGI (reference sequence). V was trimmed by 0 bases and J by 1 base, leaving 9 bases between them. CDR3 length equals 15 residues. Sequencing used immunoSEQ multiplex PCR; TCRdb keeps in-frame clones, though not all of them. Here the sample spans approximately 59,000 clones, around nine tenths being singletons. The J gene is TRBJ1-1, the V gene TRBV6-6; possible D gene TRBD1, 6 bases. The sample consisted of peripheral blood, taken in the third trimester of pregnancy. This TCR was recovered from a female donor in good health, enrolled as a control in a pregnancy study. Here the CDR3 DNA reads TGTGCCAGCAGTTACTCTACGGGACAGAACACTGAAGCTTTCTTT. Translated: CASSYSTGQNTEAFF.